This TCR beta chain was observed in a study of blood T cell repertoires in COVID-19. Study as a whole: From the United States, Italy and Spain came samples of acute and convalescent COVID-19. Nucleic acid was either cDNA or gDNA, and it came from T cells, B-cell-depleted T cells, or PBMCs.

Original processing methods: From reference gene primer amplification, estimates of nucleated cell counts were derived. Sequencing was performed with immunoSEQ multiplex PCR; in TCRdb, only in-frame clones are kept and a portion is missing. V, J and clone size derive from that table, while D and trimming were established from the DNA sequence. The repertoire holds about 250,000 clones, with 80% to 90% as singletons. This CDR3 region has 12 residues. Trimming took 10 bases from V and 0 from J, leaving 10 bases between them. CDR1 is MNHNS, CDR2 SASEGT, per germline. The rearrangement joins TRBV6-1 to TRBJ2-7; D is undetermined. This TCR was sampled from a woman in her 70s with acute or convalescent COVID-19. What was sequenced was peripheral blood. DNA for the CDR3: TGTGCCACCCGTCCCAGCTCCTACGAGCAGTACTTC. Its protein is CATRPSSYEQYF.